The 6 T cell receptor beta chains given below trace back to one sample, sequenced in a study of CD8 T cells in ankylosing spondylitis. A single record per CDR3 protein comes from TCRdb applying MiXCR to the 5' RACE reads. The sample includes 340,000 or so distinct CDR3 sequences, approximately 15% of them seen just once. Sequencing was carried out using blood, either unsorted or a sorted T cell fraction (not recorded which). Receptors were obtained from a male donor with ankylosing spondylitis or in good health (not recorded which).

The V call is TRBV4-1, the J call TRBJ1-1; tentative D call: TRBD1 (5 bases). Germline V CDR1 and CDR2: MGHRA, YSYEKL. The CDR3 length is 14 residues. The CDR3 nucleotides read TGCTCCACCCGGGACCTCCTTCTGGGGACTGAAGCTTTCTTT. It is translated as CSTRDLLLGTEAFF.

This rearrangement joins TRBV10-3 to TRBJ1-3; D perhaps matches TRBD1 (5 bases). Between the trimmed V and J ends, which lost 2 bases and 0 bases, there was a span of 14 bases. The germline CDR1 and CDR2 sequences are ENHRY and SYGVKD. CDR3 length equals 17 residues. The CDR3 spells CAISEPTSGYSGNTIYF. For the CDR3, the DNA is TGTGCCATCAGTGAGCCCACTTCAGGGTACTCTGGAAACACCATATATTTT.

In its sample, this clonotype was seen a few times. The rearrangement joins TRBV6-1 to TRBJ1-3; 9 bases agree with TRBD1. There are 17 residues in the CDR3. The junction had 8 bases not matched to a gene; V was cut back by 5 bases and J by 0 bases. CDR1 is MNHNS and CDR2 is SASEGT in the germline V gene. The CDR3 here is CASSPPPGQGSGNTIYF. The CDR3 bases are TGTGCCAGCAGTCCTCCACCGGGACAGGGCTCTGGAAACACCATATATTTT.

The chain carries TRBV5-1 and TRBJ1-1, with 7 bases matching TRBD1. Germline CDR1 is SGHRS and CDR2 is YFSETQ. This CDR3 has 15 residues. The trim removed 4 bases at V and 9 bases at J, leaving 15 bases unmatched. Here the CDR3 reads CASSLAQGGALQAFF. The CDR3 coding sequence is TGCGCCAGCAGCCTGGCTCAAGGGGGCGCTTTGCAAGCTTTCTTT.

The V gene is TRBV14, the J gene TRBJ1-5; 7 bases line up with TRBD1. V trimming: 0 bases; J trimming: 5 bases; junction bases outside the gene matches: 13. CDR1 is SGHDN, CDR2 FVKESK, per germline. This CDR3 has 18 amino acids. CDR3 region: CASSQEHAGQGVDQPQHF. DNA of the CDR3: TGTGCCAGCAGCCAAGAACATGCGGGGCAGGGGGTAGATCAGCCCCAGCATTTT. The whole variable domain, filled in from reference TRBV14 and TRBJ1-5, reads EAGVTQFPSHSVIEKGQTVTLRCDPISGHDNLYWYRRVMGKEIKFLLHFVKESKQDESGMPNNRFLAERTGGTYSTLKVQPAELEDSGVYFCASSQEHAGQGVDQPQHFGDGTRLSIL.

This clonotype was recorded at least ten times. The gene calls are TRBV10-3 and TRBJ1-1; no clear D. The length of the CDR3 is 12 residues. Germline-derived CDR1 and CDR2 are ENHRY and SYGVKD. The V and J ends lost 9 bases and 1 base respectively, with 9 bases between them. The CDR3 loop is CAIQDQNTEAFF. The CDR3 bases are TGTGCCATACAAGACCAGAACACTGAAGCTTTCTTT.